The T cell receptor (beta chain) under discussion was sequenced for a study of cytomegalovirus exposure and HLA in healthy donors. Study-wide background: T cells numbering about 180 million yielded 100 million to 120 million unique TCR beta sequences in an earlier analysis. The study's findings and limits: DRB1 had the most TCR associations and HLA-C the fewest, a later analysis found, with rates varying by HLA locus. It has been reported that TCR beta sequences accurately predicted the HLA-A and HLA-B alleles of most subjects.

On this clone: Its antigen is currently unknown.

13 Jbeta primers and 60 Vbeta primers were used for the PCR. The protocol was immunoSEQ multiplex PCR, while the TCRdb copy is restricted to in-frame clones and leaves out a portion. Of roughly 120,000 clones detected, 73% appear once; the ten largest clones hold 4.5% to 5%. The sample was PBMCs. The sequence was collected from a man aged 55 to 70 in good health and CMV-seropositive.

CDR3 DNA sequence: TGTGCCACCAGCAGAGAAAGAGGACAGGGATACATTCAGTACTTC. Translation gives CATSRERGQGYIQYF. This sequence joins TRBV15 and TRBJ2-4; TRBD1 matches at 8 bases. Germline CDR1 is LNHNV and CDR2 is YYDKDF (reference sequence). The CDR3 contains 15 residues. V dropped 0 bases and J dropped 8; count of bases not matched to a gene: 6.